This T cell receptor (beta chain) was captured in a study of T-cell reconstitution after alpha-beta-depleted transplantation in children (dated by TCRdb to 2016 to 2017). Background for the entire study: Using TCR repertoire profiling, the study quantitatively followed how T-cell immune reconstitution unfolded in children after TCRalphabeta/CD19-depleted allogeneic hematopoietic cell transplantation.

There are 18 amino acids in the CDR3, from cysteine to phenylalanine inclusive. The sequence is cut down to CDR3 DNA, 54 bases in frame from base 1. Relative to germline, V is 6 bases shorter and J is 5 bases shorter, with 28 bases between their ends. Reading the germline V gene (reference sequence) gives CDR1 MNHEY and CDR2 SMNVEV. Libraries were built with PCR. The instrument given in TCRdb is Illumina HiSeq 2500. To normalize quantification of the TCRbeta repertoire, the TCR libraries were built with molecular barcoding that relied on unique molecular identifiers. TCRdb cleaned the public reads at Q25 with fastp, built clones with MiXCR and kept in-frame beta chains. For every CDR3 protein sequence, its rows merge into one entry that carries the most common genes and DNA. This sample comprises about 540,000 distinct CDR3 sequences, around 18% of them detected only once. Roughly 3.3% of the sample goes to the ten largest clones.

Concerning this clonotype itself: It has no known antigen specificity. Per-base qualities were not stored, and no clone one base away is much larger.

The V gene is TRBV27 and the J gene is TRBJ1-2; TRBD1 is a possible D gene, resting on 5 matching bases. The clonotype originates from a human donor who donated a stem cell graft to a child with acute lymphoblastic leukemia. The sequencing used PBMCs from the stem cell graft donor, collected from the stem cell graft. The CDR3 reads as follows: CASSPRGDPLHFLYGYTF. In nucleotide form, the sequence is TGTGCCAGCAGCCCTCGGGGGGACCCGTTACACTTCCTTTATGGCTACACCTTC.